This entry features one T cell receptor (beta chain) sequence. Its antigen is still unknown. With the read ending 3 residues before the CDR3 end, the germline J gene is used to fill in that end. This entry is derived from a study of T cells in women clearing cervical HPV infection. Study information: HLA type stays a possible confounder, typing being limited.

General study findings and limits: CIN3+ cases had significantly higher TCR repertoire richness than controls, but evenness did not differ.

Generated by immunoSEQ multiplex PCR, the TCRdb table keeps only in-frame clones and is missing some. In total, the table holds tens of thousands of clones. This CDR3 spans 14 amino acids. In germline, CDR1 is SGHNT, CDR2 YYREEE (reference sequence). The origin of this receptor is a woman aged 18 to 75 with a cervical HPV16 infection that either progressed to CIN3+ or cleared (not recorded which). Sequencing was carried out using blood buffy coat. V gene TRBV5-4 combines with J gene TRBJ2-2; a possible D gene is TRBD1 (8 bases). CDR3 amino acids: CASRDREGSSPLFF. Incomplete CDR3 DNA: TGTGCCAGCAGGGACAGGGAGGGAAGTTCACCG.